Included here is one T cell receptor (beta chain) sequence, with context. Its antigen is not known. The data were taken from a study of a mutant IDH1 vaccine in newly diagnosed glioma. Study-wide context: The treated group averaged approximately 42 years old and was around 62% male, 37.5% female.

Some clones are missing from TCRdb's copy, which holds only in-frame ones; the method was immunoSEQ multiplex PCR. The profile covers roughly 50,000 clones, with around 80% appearing a single time and under 2% taken by the ten largest. This CDR3 has 13 residues. The germline CDR1 and CDR2 sequences are LNHDA and SQIVND (reference sequence). With 1 base removed from V and 4 bases from J, the gap between germline ends came to 5 bases. As to time point: week 5, during vaccination. With topical imiquimod, each dose of the vaccine consisted of 300 ug of mutant IDH1 20-mer peptide. Donors' newly diagnosed IDH1-mutant WHO grade 3 or 4 astrocytomas lacked nuclear ATRX.

V gene TRBV19 combines with J gene TRBJ1-5; D call uncertain. The source material was PBMCs, sampled from a glioma patient whose treatment included an IDH1 peptide vaccine. The receptor was derived from a woman aged 40 to 55 with glioma. The CDR3 coding sequence is TGTGCCAGTAGTATAGCCCGAAATCAGCCCCAGCATTTT. Protein sequence: CASSIARNQPQHF. The full variable domain, its missing parts supplied by reference TRBV19 and TRBJ1-5, is DGGITQSPKYLFRKEGQNVTLSCEQNLNHDAMYWYRQDPGQGLRLIYYSQIVNDFQKGDIAEGYSVSREKKESFPLTVTSAQKNPTAFYLCASSIARNQPQHFGDGTRLSIL.